This entry lists 2 T cell receptor beta chains sequenced from one sample in a study of T cell repertoires in cytomegalovirus infection. TCRdb used MiXCR to reprocess the reads, holding one entry per CDR3 protein. The profile shows some 280,000 distinct CDR3 sequences, roughly an eighth of them singletons. Sequenced sample: PBMCs. The receptors derive from a human donor in good health (CMV status not recorded). Some clones in this sample may be carry-over from other donors' samples.

This clonotype has a handful of counts. The V call is TRBV19, the J call TRBJ2-5; the D call may be TRBD1 or TRBD2 (5 bases each). The germline CDR1 and CDR2 sequences are LNHDA and SQIVND (reference sequence). CDR3 length: 13 amino acids. V lost 6 bases, J lost 4 bases, and 12 bases lay in between. CDR3 sequence (DNA): TGTGCCAGTAGGAGCAGGGAGCCAGAGACCCAGTACTTC. Translated: CASRSREPETQYF.

This clonotype came up a few times. The chain recombines TRBV7-9 with TRBJ1-1, with D unclear. Trimming cost V 5 bases and J 4 bases, with 23 bases left between them. The CDR3 has 17 residues. Germline loops: CDR1 SEHNR, CDR2 FQNEAQ (reference sequence). In DNA form, the CDR3 reads TGTGCCAGCAGCGACGAAAGGTCGCTGGGGAGGGCCACTGAAGCTTTCTTT. Amino acid sequence: CASSDERSLGRATEAFF.